The present T cell receptor beta chain was sequenced within a study of cytomegalovirus exposure and HLA in healthy donors. Study results and caveats: TCR beta chains numbering roughly 150 were designated cytomegalovirus-associated.

With respect to this clone: As yet, its antigen is unknown. Distinct nucleotide sequences in the sample also encode this CDR3.

The CDR3 sequence is 13 residues long. V was cut by 4 bases and J by 4 bases, with 8 bases left in between. Per the germline V gene, CDR1 is MNHEY and CDR2 is SVGAGI. This table comes from immunoSEQ multiplex PCR, and its TCRdb copy is limited to in-frame clones, with some not included. This sample has 150,000 to 200,000 clones; roughly 96% occur once, and the top ten carry under 0.9%. Material: PBMCs. V and J are TRBV6-5 and TRBJ1-5; D possibly corresponds to TRBD1 (6 bases). This receptor was identified in a woman younger than 30 in good health and CMV-seronegative. CDR3 amino acids: CASSLQGNQPQHF. CDR3 coding DNA: TGTGCCAGCAGTTTACAGGGAAATCAGCCCCAGCATTTT.